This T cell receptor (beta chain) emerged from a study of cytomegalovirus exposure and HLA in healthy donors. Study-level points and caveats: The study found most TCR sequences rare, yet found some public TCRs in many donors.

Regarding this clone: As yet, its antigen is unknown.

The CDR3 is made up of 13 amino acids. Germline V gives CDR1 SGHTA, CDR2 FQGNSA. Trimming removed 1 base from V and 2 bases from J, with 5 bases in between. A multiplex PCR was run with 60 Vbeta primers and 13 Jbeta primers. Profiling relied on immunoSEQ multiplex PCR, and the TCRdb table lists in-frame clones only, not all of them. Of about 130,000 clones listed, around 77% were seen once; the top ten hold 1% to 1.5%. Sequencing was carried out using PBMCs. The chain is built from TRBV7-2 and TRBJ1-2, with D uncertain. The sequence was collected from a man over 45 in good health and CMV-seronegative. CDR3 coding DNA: TGTGCCAGCAGCTTAGAACGGAACTATGGCTACACCTTC. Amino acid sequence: CASSLERNYGYTF. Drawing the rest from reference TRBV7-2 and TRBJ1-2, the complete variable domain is GAGVSQSPSNKVTEKGKDVELRCDPISGHTALYWYRQSLGQGLEFLIYFQGNSAPDKSGLPSDRFSAERTGGSVSTLTIQRTQQEDSAVYLCASSLERNYGYTFGSGTRLTVV.